The entry that follows covers one T cell receptor beta chain sequence. Its cognate antigen is unknown. Between the trimmed V and J ends, which lost 1 base and 6 bases, there was a span of 12 bases. Per germline, CDR1 SGHVS and CDR2 FQNEAQ. There are 15 residues in the CDR3. The data stem from a study of cytomegalovirus exposure and HLA in healthy donors. Study information: Among roughly 180 million T cells, an earlier analysis found 117 million unique TCR beta sequences.

General study results and limits: Later analysis demonstrated an association between a missense DCLRE1C variant and TCR beta V- and J-gene trimming. In a later analysis, an Asian-associated ancestry cluster reportedly showed fewer N-insertions than the approximately 620-donor mean. Reportedly, cytomegalovirus status was diagnosed with high sensitivity and specificity.

PCR employed 60 Vbeta and 13 Jbeta primers. Clones were read by immunoSEQ multiplex PCR, and TCRdb kept only the in-frame ones, dropping some. The sample records some 90,000 clones, about two thirds being singletons. The chain couples TRBV7-8 to TRBJ2-2; possibly TRBD2 for D (5 bases). Input material: PBMCs. The source of this sequence is a boy younger than 18 in good health and CMV-seropositive. The CDR3 coding sequence is TGTGCCAGCAGCTTAGTAGGGCTAGCAGCCGGGGAGCTGTTTTTT. Its translation: CASSLVGLAAGELFF.